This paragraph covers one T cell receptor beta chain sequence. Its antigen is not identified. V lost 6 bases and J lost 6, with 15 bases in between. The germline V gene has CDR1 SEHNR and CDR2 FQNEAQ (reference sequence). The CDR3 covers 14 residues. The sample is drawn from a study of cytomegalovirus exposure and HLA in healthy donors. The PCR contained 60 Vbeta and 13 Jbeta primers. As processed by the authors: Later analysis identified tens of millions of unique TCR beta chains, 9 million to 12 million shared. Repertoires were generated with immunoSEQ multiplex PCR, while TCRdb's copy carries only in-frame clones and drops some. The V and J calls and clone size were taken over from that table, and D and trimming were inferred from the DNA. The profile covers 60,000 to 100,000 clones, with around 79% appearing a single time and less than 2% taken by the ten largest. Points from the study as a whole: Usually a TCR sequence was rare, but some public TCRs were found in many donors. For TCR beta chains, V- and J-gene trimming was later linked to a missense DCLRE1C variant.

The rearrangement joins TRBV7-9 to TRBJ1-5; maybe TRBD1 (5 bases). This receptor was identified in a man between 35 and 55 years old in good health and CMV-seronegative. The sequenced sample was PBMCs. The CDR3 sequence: CASSSGGEGQPQHF. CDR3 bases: TGTGCCAGCAGTTCGGGGGGGGAGGGTCAGCCCCAGCATTTT.